What follows are 32 T cell receptor beta chains derived from one specimen sequenced in a study of monozygotic twins with inflammatory bowel disease. Following a re-call of the 5' RACE reads, TCRdb has one entry per CDR3 protein and lacks DNA. This sample contains under 150,000 distinct CDR3 sequences. Sequenced material: blood. These receptors all come from a human donor with ulcerative colitis or Crohn's disease, or a healthy co-twin of an affected twin (not recorded which).

In terms of frequency, this clonotype is medium-sized (0.01 to 0.1%). The rearrangement uses TRBV20-1 and TRBJ2-4; TCRdb names TRBD1, which stays unverified in the absence of DNA. The V gene's germline CDR1 is DFQATT and CDR2 SNEGSKA (reference sequence). This CDR3 is 16 amino acids long. This CDR3 is CSARDKDREGGNIQYF.

This CDR3 reads CASSPKISDTEAFF. This sequence joins TRBV4-1 and TRBJ1-1. The CDR3 sequence is 14 residues long. Germline lookup yields CDR1 MGHRA and CDR2 YSYEKL.

This sequence joins TRBV5-1 and TRBJ1-2; absent DNA, TCRdb's TRBD1 call cannot be checked. Germline V gene sequence: CDR1 SGHRS, CDR2 YFSETQ. This CDR3 is 14 amino acids long. The CDR3 spells CASSLGDNNYGYTF.

The chain joins TRBV7-9 to TRBJ1-2; TCRdb selects TRBD1, and the lack of DNA leaves this call unchecked. The CDR3 consists of 16 residues. Germline values: CDR1 SEHNR, CDR2 FQNEAQ (reference sequence). The CDR3: CASSSPLGQNNYGYTF.

The V call is TRBV7-6, the J call TRBJ1-1; TCRdb names TRBD1, which stays unverified in the absence of DNA. This CDR3 is 14 amino acids long. From germline, CDR1 is SGHVS and CDR2 FNYEAQ. The CDR3 region is CASSSAWGLAEAFF.

This rearrangement joins TRBV7-9 to TRBJ2-1; TCRdb indicates TRBD1, and absent DNA this call remains unverified. Germline CDR1 SEHNR, CDR2 FQNEAQ (reference sequence). The CDR3 is 17 residues long. The CDR3 loop reads CASSDTRGESSYNEQFF.

The chain employs TRBV5-1 and TRBJ2-2; TCRdb names TRBD1, which stays unverified in the absence of DNA. This CDR3 contains 14 residues. Germline values: CDR1 SGHRS, CDR2 YFSETQ. The CDR3 here is CASSHGAITGELFF. Filled out from reference TRBV5-1 and TRBJ2-2, the complete variable domain reads KAGVTQTPRYLIKTRGQQVTLSCSPISGHRSVSWYQQTPGQGLQFLFEYFSETQRNKGNFPGRFSGRQFSNSRSEMNVSTLELGDSALYLCASSHGAITGELFFGEGSRLTVL.

The chain joins TRBV5-1 to TRBJ2-5; with no DNA, the TCRdb D assignment of TRBD2 cannot be verified. Per germline, CDR1 SGHRS and CDR2 YFSETQ. The CDR3 is 16 amino acids. This CDR3 reads CASSLGPNRGQETQYF.

The rearrangement joins TRBV28 to TRBJ2-7; TCRdb's D gene call, TRBD1, goes unchecked for lack of DNA. The CDR3 has 13 amino acids. Germline-derived CDR1 and CDR2 are MDHEN and SYDVKM. The CDR3 here is CASRHGTVYEQYF.

The J gene is TRBJ2-3, the V gene TRBV12-3 or TRBV12-4; the D call from TCRdb, TRBD1, cannot be confirmed without DNA. CDR3 length equals 16 residues. This chain's CDR3 is CASSLGGGPPGDTQYF.

V and J are TRBV7-2 and TRBJ2-5; TCRdb lists TRBD2, though no DNA is available to test this call. This CDR3 region has 14 residues. The germline CDR1 and CDR2 sequences are SGHTA and FQGNSA. The CDR3 sequence: CASSLGGTSLAQYF.

The genes are TRBV30 and TRBJ2-1; TCRdb designates TRBD2, a call that cannot be tested without DNA. Looked up from germline, CDR1 is GTSNPN and CDR2 is SVGIG (reference sequence). The CDR3 is 14 residues long. Here the CDR3 reads CAWTLPGPMSEQFF.

This sequence joins TRBV29-1 and TRBJ2-2. This CDR3 region has 12 residues. Germline V gene data show CDR1 as SQVTM and CDR2 as ANQGSEA. CDR3 loop: CSVWTDTGELFF.

The chain carries TRBV24-1 and TRBJ1-5; TCRdb designates TRBD1, a call that cannot be tested without DNA. The CDR3 covers 14 residues. Per germline, CDR1 KGHDR and CDR2 SFDVKD. This CDR3 is CATSDRGGGQPQHF.

The rearrangement uses TRBV12-3 or TRBV12-4 and TRBJ2-1; without DNA, the TCRdb call of TRBD2 cannot be checked. The CDR3 sequence is 14 residues long. The CDR3 reads CASSRAGEGYEQFF.

The V gene is TRBV7-9, the J gene TRBJ1-5; TCRdb returns TRBD1, unconfirmable since there is no DNA. CDR1 is SEHNR and CDR2 is FQNEAQ in the germline V gene (reference sequence). CDR3 length: 17 amino acids. The CDR3: CASSPGVLGGSDQPQHF. The whole variable domain, filled in from reference TRBV7-9 and TRBJ1-5, reads DTGVSQNPRHKITKRGQNVTFRCDPISEHNRLYWYRQTLGQGPEFLTYFQNEAQLEKSRLLSDRFSAERPKGSFSTLEIQRTEQGDSAMYLCASSPGVLGGSDQPQHFGDGTRLSIL.

V and J are TRBV29-1 and TRBJ2-1; TCRdb gives TRBD1 as the D gene, but with no DNA this cannot be confirmed. In germline, CDR1 is SQVTM, CDR2 ANQGSEA. The CDR3 contains 12 residues. Here the CDR3 reads CSVDQSRNEQFF.

The chain is built from TRBV5-1 and TRBJ1-4; TCRdb reports TRBD1, a call that lacks DNA to check it against. The germline gives CDR1 SGHRS, CDR2 YFSETQ. The CDR3 runs to 14 residues. CDR3 residues: CASRPGTDNEKLFF.

The genes are TRBV20-1 and TRBJ2-3; the TCRdb D gene call, TRBD2, has no DNA to confirm it. The CDR3 covers 17 residues. The V gene's germline CDR1 is DFQATT and CDR2 SNEGSKA (reference sequence). CDR3 amino acids: CSARRTSGGAGTDTQYF.

V gene TRBV18 combines with J gene TRBJ2-1. The CDR3 is 13 amino acids. Germline CDR1 is KGHSH and CDR2 is LQKENI. The CDR3 protein is CASSPPAKDEQFF. Based on the CDR3 plus reference TRBV18 and TRBJ2-1, the full variable domain is NAGVMQNPRHLVRRRGQEARLRCSPMKGHSHVYWYRQLPEEGLKFMVYLQKENIIDESGMPKERFSAEFPKEGPSILRIQQVVRGDSAAYFCASSPPAKDEQFFGPGTRLTVL.

V gene TRBV4-3 combines with J gene TRBJ2-7; the TCRdb D gene call, TRBD1, has no DNA to confirm it. The CDR3 has 16 residues. From germline, CDR1 is LGHNA and CDR2 YSLEER. This CDR3 is CASSQVMLGGHYEQYF.

The CDR3 protein is CASTPRTGQGNEQFF. V and J are TRBV12-3 or TRBV12-4 and TRBJ2-1; TCRdb reports TRBD1, a call that lacks DNA to check it against. The CDR3 is made up of 15 amino acids.

This chain joins TRBV5-1 and TRBJ2-3; TCRdb's assignment of TRBD2 cannot be checked, as there is no DNA. Germline CDR1 reads SGHRS; CDR2 reads YFSETQ. This CDR3 is built from 16 residues. This chain's CDR3 is CASSLTSGGARDTQYF.

V gene TRBV7-9 combines with J gene TRBJ2-3; TCRdb names TRBD1, which stays unverified in the absence of DNA. Per the germline V gene, CDR1 is SEHNR and CDR2 is FQNEAQ (reference sequence). CDR3 size: 14 residues. CDR3 loop: CASSSGQGPDTQYF.

The chain combines TRBV7-2 with TRBJ1-5. CDR3 length: 15 amino acids. In germline, CDR1 is SGHTA, CDR2 FQGNSA. The CDR3 sequence: CASSLDGVANQPQHF.

V is TRBV18 and J is TRBJ2-7. This CDR3 comprises 13 residues. Germline V lookup: CDR1 KGHSH, CDR2 LQKENI. CDR3 loop: CASSPAETYEQYF.

The V gene is TRBV11-2, the J gene TRBJ2-7; TCRdb names TRBD2, which stays unverified in the absence of DNA. The germline V gene has CDR1 SGHAT and CDR2 FQNNGV. The CDR3 is 18 residues long. The CDR3 loop is CASSFGIRGPSAVYEQYF.

V usage is TRBV4-2 and J usage is TRBJ2-7; checking the TCRdb D call of TRBD1 is not possible without DNA. The germline gives CDR1 LGHNA, CDR2 YNFKEQ. This CDR3 comprises 15 residues. CDR3 region: CASSQDILGAYEQYF.

V usage is TRBV7-2 and J usage is TRBJ1-4. Germline V gives CDR1 SGHTA, CDR2 FQGNSA. This CDR3 has 14 amino acids. This CDR3 reads CASYSPATNEKLFF. The full variable domain, with the rest looked up from reference TRBV7-2 and TRBJ1-4, is GAGVSQSPSNKVTEKGKDVELRCDPISGHTALYWYRQSLGQGLEFLIYFQGNSAPDKSGLPSDRFSAERTGGSVSTLTIQRTQQEDSAVYLCASYSPATNEKLFFGSGTQLSVL.

The CDR3 protein is CSAVGDWGYTF. V is TRBV20-1 and J is TRBJ1-2. The length of the CDR3 is 11 residues. The V gene's germline CDR1 is DFQATT and CDR2 SNEGSKA (reference sequence).

The chain joins TRBV5-4 to TRBJ2-3; TCRdb reports TRBD1, a call that lacks DNA to check it against. CDR1 is SGHNT and CDR2 is YYREEE in the germline V gene (reference sequence). This CDR3 comprises 15 residues. The chain's CDR3 is CASSLIDRDTDTQYF.

This chain's CDR3 is CASSYADRGDYKYF. The J gene is TRBJ2-7, the V gene TRBV6-5; checking the TCRdb D call of TRBD1 is not possible without DNA. CDR1 MNHEY and CDR2 SVGAGI come from the germline V gene. The CDR3 contains 14 residues.